The sequence of this T cell receptor (beta chain) was determined in a study of T cell responses to AZD1222 COVID-19 vaccine. The trim removed 4 bases at V and 8 bases at J, leaving 14 bases unmatched. The CDR3 runs 17 residues. The germline gives CDR1 SGDLS, CDR2 YYNGEE. Measured with immunoSEQ multiplex PCR; TCRdb has only the in-frame clones, and not every one. The table records some 130,000 clones, 80% to 90% of them present only once. This clonotype originated in an adult in good health. The genes are TRBV9 and TRBJ1-3; 11 positions agree with TRBD1. The specimen was peripheral blood, collected on day 0 of AZD1222 vaccination. DNA for the CDR3: TGTGCCAGCAGCACGAGGAGGACAGGGGGCTTTACGGACACCATATATTTT. Residues: CASSTRRTGGFTDTIYF.